This is a list of T cell receptor beta chains from one sample in a study of shared clonotypes between healthy human individuals. Sequencing used immunoSEQ multiplex PCR; TCRdb keeps in-frame clones, though not all of them. The data hold some 2 million clones, with 95% observed a single time. The sequenced sample consisted of naive CD4+ T cells sorted from blood. Receptors originate from a man younger than 35 in good health. The CDR3 runs from the conserved cysteine through the conserved F or W. Fields, in order: V gene, J gene, CDR3 length, clone size, D gene, CDR3 DNA, CDR3 protein. A D gene is named only where the DNA matches it firmly. Only part of the rows carry a size: once, few, many, or a class if the clone is expanded.

v_call: TRBV10-3
j_call: TRBJ1-2
cdr3_length: 15
clone_size: NA
d_call: TRBD1
cdr3_nt: TGTGCCATCTCGGGGCCCGACAGGGGAGACTATGGCTACACCTTC
cdr3_aa: CAISGPDRGDYGYTF

v_call: TRBV5-6
j_call: TRBJ2-7
cdr3_length: 11
clone_size: NA
d_call: NA
cdr3_nt: TGTGCCAGCAGCTTCGGTTACGAGCAGTACTTC
cdr3_aa: CASSFGYEQYF

v_call: TRBV28
j_call: TRBJ2-6
cdr3_length: 15
clone_size: NA
d_call: NA
cdr3_nt: TGTGCCAGCAACAGACCGGGGAGTGGGGCCAACGTCCTGACTTTC
cdr3_aa: CASNRPGSGANVLTF

v_call: TRBV5-6
j_call: TRBJ1-5
cdr3_length: 16
clone_size: NA
d_call: TRBD1
cdr3_nt: TGTGCCAGCAGCTTGGCCCGGGGACAGGGGAATAGGCCCCAGCATTTT
cdr3_aa: CASSLARGQGNRPQHF

v_call: TRBV6-1
j_call: TRBJ1-2
cdr3_length: 14
clone_size: NA
d_call: NA
cdr3_nt: TGTGCCAGCAGTGAGAGGACTCGAGGGGACGGCTACACCTTC
cdr3_aa: CASSERTRGDGYTF

v_call: TRBV4-1
j_call: TRBJ2-2
cdr3_length: 17
clone_size: NA
d_call: TRBD1
cdr3_nt: TGCGCCAGCAGCCACCCGGCGGACAGGGGGTACACCGGGGAGCTGTTTTTT
cdr3_aa: CASSHPADRGYTGELFF

v_call: TRBV2
j_call: TRBJ1-1
cdr3_length: 12
clone_size: few
d_call: NA
cdr3_nt: TGTGCCAGCAGCGAACAGAACACTGAAGCTTTCTTT
cdr3_aa: CASSEQNTEAFF

v_call: TRBV7-3
j_call: TRBJ2-7
cdr3_length: 17
clone_size: NA
d_call: NA
cdr3_nt: TGTGCCAGCAGCTTAACCCCCCCGGGCGGGGGCACCTACGAGCAGTACTTC
cdr3_aa: CASSLTPPGGGTYEQYF

v_call: TRBV7-2
j_call: TRBJ2-1
cdr3_length: 17
clone_size: NA
d_call: TRBD2
cdr3_nt: TGTGCCAGCAGCTCCTTCAGGGACTACCCTGGGTACAATGAGCAGTTCTTC
cdr3_aa: CASSSFRDYPGYNEQFF

v_call: TRBV14
j_call: TRBJ1-1
cdr3_length: 13
clone_size: NA
d_call: NA
cdr3_nt: TGTGCCAGCAGCCAAGATCTCGCAGGTGAAGCTTTCTTT
cdr3_aa: CASSQDLAGEAFF

v_call: TRBV18
j_call: TRBJ2-2
cdr3_length: 12
clone_size: NA
d_call: NA
cdr3_nt: TGTGCCAGCTCACAACCCACCGGGGAGCTGTTTTTT
cdr3_aa: CASSQPTGELFF

v_call: TRBV4-1
j_call: TRBJ2-4
cdr3_length: 15
clone_size: NA
d_call: NA
cdr3_nt: TGCGCCAGCAGCCCCTCGCTGGGCAGGGCCAACATTCAGTACTTC
cdr3_aa: CASSPSLGRANIQYF

v_call: TRBV30
j_call: TRBJ2-5
cdr3_length: 14
clone_size: NA
d_call: NA
cdr3_nt: TGTGCCTGGAGTCCTTTAGGGAGGCAAGAGACCCAGTACTTC
cdr3_aa: CAWSPLGRQETQYF

v_call: TRBV27
j_call: TRBJ2-7
cdr3_length: 12
clone_size: NA
d_call: NA
cdr3_nt: TGTGCCAGCAGTTTATTAGGGTACGAGCAGTACTTC
cdr3_aa: CASSLLGYEQYF

v_call: TRBV7-9
j_call: TRBJ2-3
cdr3_length: 15
clone_size: NA
d_call: NA
cdr3_nt: TGTGCCAGCAGCTCCGGACAGCTGAATGCAGATACGCAGTATTTT
cdr3_aa: CASSSGQLNADTQYF

v_call: TRBV30
j_call: TRBJ1-1
cdr3_length: 13
clone_size: NA
d_call: NA
cdr3_nt: TGTGCCTGGAGTGCCGGGGGAGACACTGAAGCTTTCTTT
cdr3_aa: CAWSAGGDTEAFF

v_call: TRBV5-4
j_call: TRBJ2-1
cdr3_length: 15
clone_size: NA
d_call: TRBD2
cdr3_nt: TGTGCCAGCAGCTTGTCGAGTAGCGGGAATCATGAGCAGTTCTTC
cdr3_aa: CASSLSSSGNHEQFF

v_call: TRBV5-1
j_call: TRBJ2-5
cdr3_length: 14
clone_size: NA
d_call: NA
cdr3_nt: TGCGCCAGCAGCTTGGCTGGCGGCCAAGAGACCCAGTACTTC
cdr3_aa: CASSLAGGQETQYF

v_call: TRBV5-5
j_call: TRBJ1-2
cdr3_length: 12
clone_size: NA
d_call: NA
cdr3_nt: TGTGCCAGCAGCGAGACCGACTATGGCTACACCTTC
cdr3_aa: CASSETDYGYTF

v_call: TRBV11-2
j_call: TRBJ1-3
cdr3_length: 12
clone_size: NA
d_call: NA
cdr3_nt: TGTGCCAGCAGCTTCCCTGGAAACACCATATATTTT
cdr3_aa: CASSFPGNTIYF

v_call: TRBV30
j_call: TRBJ2-5
cdr3_length: 15
clone_size: NA
d_call: TRBD2
cdr3_nt: TGTGCCTGGAACCGACTAGCGGGAGGGATCGAGACCCAGTACTTC
cdr3_aa: CAWNRLAGGIETQYF

v_call: TRBV2
j_call: TRBJ2-6
cdr3_length: 15
clone_size: NA
d_call: NA
cdr3_nt: TGTGCCAGCAGTCCGCGGGGCTCTGGGGCCAACGTCCTGACTTTC
cdr3_aa: CASSPRGSGANVLTF

v_call: TRBV5-3
j_call: TRBJ2-7
cdr3_length: 15
clone_size: NA
d_call: NA
cdr3_nt: TGTGCCAGCAGCCCGGACGTTACTTCCTCCTACGAGCAGTACTTC
cdr3_aa: CASSPDVTSSYEQYF

v_call: TRBV5-1
j_call: TRBJ2-7
cdr3_length: 13
clone_size: NA
d_call: NA
cdr3_nt: TGCGCCAGCAGCCTCCTATTGGGGGCCGAGCAGTACTTC
cdr3_aa: CASSLLLGAEQYF

v_call: TRBV2
j_call: TRBJ1-1
cdr3_length: 13
clone_size: NA
d_call: NA
cdr3_nt: TGTGCCAGCAGTGGGCAGACGAACACTGAAGCTTTCTTT
cdr3_aa: CASSGQTNTEAFF